This TCR beta chain is from a study of cytomegalovirus exposure and HLA in healthy donors. The protocol was immunoSEQ multiplex PCR, while the TCRdb copy is restricted to in-frame clones and leaves out a portion. This sample has around 70,000 clones; about 93% occur once, and the top ten carry about 2.1%. J was trimmed by 2 bases and V by 8 bases; bases with no gene match: 8. The CDR3 covers 16 residues. Germline V gene lookup returns CDR1 SGHNT and CDR2 YENEEA. Regarding this clone: Its antigen is currently unknown.

Study outcomes and limitations: The TCR clusters that emerged in the first cohort tended, a later analysis found, to co-occur in the roughly 120 validation repertoires.

The sample comprised PBMCs. The TCR comes from a young woman in good health and CMV-seropositive. This chain uses TRBV11-3 with TRBJ1-3; 11 positions match TRBD1. DNA of the CDR3: TGTGCCAGCGGGGTACTGGGACAGGGGGCTGGAAACACCATATATTTT. Amino acid sequence: CASGVLGQGAGNTIYF.